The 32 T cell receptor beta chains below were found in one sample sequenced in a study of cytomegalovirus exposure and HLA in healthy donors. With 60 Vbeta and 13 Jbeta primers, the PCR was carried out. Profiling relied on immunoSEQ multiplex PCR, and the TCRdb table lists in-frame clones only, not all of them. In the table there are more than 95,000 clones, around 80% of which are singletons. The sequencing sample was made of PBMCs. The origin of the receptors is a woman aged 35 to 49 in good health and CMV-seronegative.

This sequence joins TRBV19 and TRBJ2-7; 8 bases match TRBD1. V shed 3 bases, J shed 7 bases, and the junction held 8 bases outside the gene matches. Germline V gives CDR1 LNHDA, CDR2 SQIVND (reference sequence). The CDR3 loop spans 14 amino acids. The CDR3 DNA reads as TGTGCCAGTAGTATTAGGGGACAGGCTGGAGAGCAGTACTTC. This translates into CASSIRGQAGEQYF. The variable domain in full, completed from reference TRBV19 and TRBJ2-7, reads DGGITQSPKYLFRKEGQNVTLSCEQNLNHDAMYWYRQDPGQGLRLIYYSQIVNDFQKGDIAEGYSVSREKKESFPLTVTSAQKNPTAFYLCASSIRGQAGEQYFGPGTRLTVT.

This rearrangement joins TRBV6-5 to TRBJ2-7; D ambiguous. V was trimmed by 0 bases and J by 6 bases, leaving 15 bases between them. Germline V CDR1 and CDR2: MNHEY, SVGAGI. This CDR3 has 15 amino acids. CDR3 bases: TGTGCCAGCAGTTACTCAGATCAGATTACCCGCGAGCAGTACTTC. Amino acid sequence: CASSYSDQITREQYF.

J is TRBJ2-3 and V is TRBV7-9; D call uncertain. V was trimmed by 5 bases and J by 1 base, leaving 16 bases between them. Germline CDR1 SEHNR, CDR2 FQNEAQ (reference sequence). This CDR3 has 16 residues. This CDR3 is CASSPPNRVGTDTQYF. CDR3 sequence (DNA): TGTGCCAGCAGCCCTCCAAATCGGGTCGGCACAGATACGCAGTATTTT.

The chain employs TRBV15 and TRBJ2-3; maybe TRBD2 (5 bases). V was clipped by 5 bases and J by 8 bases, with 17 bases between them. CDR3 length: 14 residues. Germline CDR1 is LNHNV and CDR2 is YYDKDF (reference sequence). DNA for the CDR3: TGTGCCACCAGCGAGGGTAGATTCTCGTCTACGCAGTATTTT. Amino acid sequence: CATSEGRFSSTQYF. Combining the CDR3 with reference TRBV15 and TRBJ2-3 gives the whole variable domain DAMVIQNPRYQVTQFGKPVTLSCSQTLNHNVMYWYQQKSSQAPKLLFHYYDKDFNNEADTPDNFQSRRPNTSFCFLDIRSPGLGDTAMYLCATSEGRFSSTQYFGPGTRLTVL.

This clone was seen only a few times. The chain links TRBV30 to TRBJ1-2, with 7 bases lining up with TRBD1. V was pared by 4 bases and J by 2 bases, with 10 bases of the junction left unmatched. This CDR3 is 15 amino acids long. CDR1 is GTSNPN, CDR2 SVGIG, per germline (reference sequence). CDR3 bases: TGTGCCTGGAAAAGGGGGCTAGAGACCAACTATGGCTACACCTTC. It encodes CAWKRGLETNYGYTF.

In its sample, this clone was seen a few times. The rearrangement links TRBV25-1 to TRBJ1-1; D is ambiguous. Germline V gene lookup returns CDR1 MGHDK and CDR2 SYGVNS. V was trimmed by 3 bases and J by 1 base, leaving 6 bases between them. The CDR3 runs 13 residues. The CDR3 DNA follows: TGTGCCAGCAGTGAGGCAGGGAACACTGAAGCTTTCTTT. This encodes CASSEAGNTEAFF. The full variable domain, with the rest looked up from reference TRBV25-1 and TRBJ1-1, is EADIYQTPRYLVIGTGKKITLECSQTMGHDKMYWYQQDPGMELHLIHYSYGVNSTEKGDLSSESTVSRIRTEHFPLTLESARPSHTSQYLCASSEAGNTEAFFGQGTRLTVV.

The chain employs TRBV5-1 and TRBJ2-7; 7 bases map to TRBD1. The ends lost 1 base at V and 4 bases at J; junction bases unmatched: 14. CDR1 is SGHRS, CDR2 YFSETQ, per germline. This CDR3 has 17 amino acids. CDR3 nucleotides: TGCGCCAGCAGCTTGCATATAACTCGGGACAGTTTATACGAGCAGTACTTC. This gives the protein CASSLHITRDSLYEQYF.

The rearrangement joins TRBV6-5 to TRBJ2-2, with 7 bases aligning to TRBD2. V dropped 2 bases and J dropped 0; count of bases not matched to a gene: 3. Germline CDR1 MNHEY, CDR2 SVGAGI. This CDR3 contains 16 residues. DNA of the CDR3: TGTGCCAGCAGTTACACCCTAGCGGCGAACACCGGGGAGCTGTTTTTT. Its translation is CASSYTLAANTGELFF.

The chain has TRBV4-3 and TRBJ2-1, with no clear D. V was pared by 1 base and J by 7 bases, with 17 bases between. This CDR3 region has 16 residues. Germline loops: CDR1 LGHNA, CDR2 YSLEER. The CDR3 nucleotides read TGCGCCAGCAGCCAAGCGGTTGGATGGGCGACAAATGAGCAGTTCTTC. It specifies CASSQAVGWATNEQFF.

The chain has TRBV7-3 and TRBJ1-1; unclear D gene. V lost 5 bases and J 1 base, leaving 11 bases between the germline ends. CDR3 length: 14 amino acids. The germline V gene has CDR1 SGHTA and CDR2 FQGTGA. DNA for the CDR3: TGTGCCAGCAGCCCGGGCGAGGGGAACACTGAAGCTTTCTTT. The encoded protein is CASSPGEGNTEAFF. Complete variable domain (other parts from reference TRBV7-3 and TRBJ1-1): GAGVSQTPSNKVTEKGKYVELRCDPISGHTALYWYRQSLGQGPEFLIYFQGTGAADDSGLPNDRFFAVRPEGSVSTLKIQRTERGDSAVYLCASSPGEGNTEAFFGQGTRLTVV.

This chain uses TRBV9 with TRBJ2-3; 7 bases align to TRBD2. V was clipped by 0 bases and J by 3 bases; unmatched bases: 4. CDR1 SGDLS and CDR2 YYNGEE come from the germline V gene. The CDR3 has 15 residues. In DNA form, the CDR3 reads TGTGCCAGCAGCGTAGGTAACGGGAGGACAGATACGCAGTATTTT. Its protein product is CASSVGNGRTDTQYF. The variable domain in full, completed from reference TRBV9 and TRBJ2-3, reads DSGVTQTPKHLITATGQRVTLRCSPRSGDLSVYWYQQSLDQGLQFLIQYYNGEERAKGNILERFSAQQFPDLHSELNLSSLELGDSALYFCASSVGNGRTDTQYFGPGTRLTVL.

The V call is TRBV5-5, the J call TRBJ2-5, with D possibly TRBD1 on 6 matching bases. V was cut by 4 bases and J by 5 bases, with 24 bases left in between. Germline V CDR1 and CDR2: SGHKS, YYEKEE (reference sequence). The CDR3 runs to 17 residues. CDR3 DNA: TGTGCCAGCAGCCTGGACCCCGGGACACCTTCGGGGGAGACCCAGTACTTC. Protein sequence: CASSLDPGTPSGETQYF.

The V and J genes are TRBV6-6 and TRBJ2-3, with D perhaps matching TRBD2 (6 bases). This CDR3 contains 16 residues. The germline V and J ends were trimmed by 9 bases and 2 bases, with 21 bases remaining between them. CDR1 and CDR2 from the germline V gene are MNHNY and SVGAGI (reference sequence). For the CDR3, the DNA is TGTGCCAGTATAACCTACGGGCGGGGTGACACAGATACGCAGTATTTT. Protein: CASITYGRGDTDTQYF.

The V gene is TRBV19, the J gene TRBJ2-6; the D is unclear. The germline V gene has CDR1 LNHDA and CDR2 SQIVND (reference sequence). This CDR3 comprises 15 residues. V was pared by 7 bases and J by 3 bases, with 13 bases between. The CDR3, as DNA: TGTGCCAGTACCCGCGTGTGGAGTGGGGCCAACGTCCTGACTTTC. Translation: CASTRVWSGANVLTF.

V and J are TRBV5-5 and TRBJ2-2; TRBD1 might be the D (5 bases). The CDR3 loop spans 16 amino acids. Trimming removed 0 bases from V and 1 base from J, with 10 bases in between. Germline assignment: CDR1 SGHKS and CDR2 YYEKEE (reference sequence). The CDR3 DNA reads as TGTGCCAGCAGCTTGGCAGGACACTTGAACACCGGGGAGCTGTTTTTT. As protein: CASSLAGHLNTGELFF.

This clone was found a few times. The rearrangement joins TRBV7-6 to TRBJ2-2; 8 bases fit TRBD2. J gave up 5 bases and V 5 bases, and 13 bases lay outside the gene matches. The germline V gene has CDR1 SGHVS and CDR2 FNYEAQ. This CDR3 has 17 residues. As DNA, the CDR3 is TGTGCCAGCAGCGCCACTAGGAGCGGGAGTCCGACCGGGGAGCTGTTTTTT. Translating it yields CASSATRSGSPTGELFF.

The CDR3 DNA reads as TGTGCCGTACGTCCGGCATACACTACCTACGAGCAGTACTTC. It encodes CAVRPAYTTYEQYF. V usage is TRBV28 and J usage is TRBJ2-7; no firm D call. Germline CDR1 reads MDHEN; CDR2 reads SYDVKM. V shed 11 bases and J shed 2 bases, with 19 bases lying between them. CDR3 length: 14 residues. The full variable domain, in which reference TRBV28 and TRBJ2-7 provide the parts outside the CDR3, is DVKVTQSSRYLVKRTGEKVFLECVQDMDHENMFWYRQDPGLGLRLIYFSYDVKMKEKGDIPEGYSVSREKKERFSLILESASTNQTSMYLCAVRPAYTTYEQYFGPGTRLTVT.

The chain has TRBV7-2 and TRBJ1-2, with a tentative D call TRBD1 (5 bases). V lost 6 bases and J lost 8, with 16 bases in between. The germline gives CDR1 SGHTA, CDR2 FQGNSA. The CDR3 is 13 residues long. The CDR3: CASSSRRDGGYTF. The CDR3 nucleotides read TGTGCCAGCAGTTCCAGGCGGGACGGAGGCTACACCTTC.

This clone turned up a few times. The DNA of the CDR3 is TGTGCCAGCAGCCCGACCGGGACAGCTAATGAAAAACTGTTTTTT. The encoded protein is CASSPTGTANEKLFF. The rearrangement uses TRBV28 and TRBJ1-4; 7 bases agree with TRBD1. V trimming: 6 bases; J trimming: 3 bases; junction bases outside the gene matches: 7. This CDR3 contains 15 residues. Germline CDR1 MDHEN, CDR2 SYDVKM.

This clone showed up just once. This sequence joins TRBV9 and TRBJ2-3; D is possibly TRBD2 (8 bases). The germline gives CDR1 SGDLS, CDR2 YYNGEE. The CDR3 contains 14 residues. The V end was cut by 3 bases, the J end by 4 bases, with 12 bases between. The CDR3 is CASSAGGGPDTQYF. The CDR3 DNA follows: TGTGCCAGCAGCGCGGGAGGGGGCCCAGATACGCAGTATTTT.

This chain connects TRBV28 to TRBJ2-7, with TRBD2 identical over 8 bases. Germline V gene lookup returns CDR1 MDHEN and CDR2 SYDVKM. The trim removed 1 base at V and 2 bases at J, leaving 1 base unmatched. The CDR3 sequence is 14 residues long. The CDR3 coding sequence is TGTGCCAGCAGTTTATTCGGGAGGGCCTACGAGCAGTACTTC. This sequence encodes CASSLFGRAYEQYF.

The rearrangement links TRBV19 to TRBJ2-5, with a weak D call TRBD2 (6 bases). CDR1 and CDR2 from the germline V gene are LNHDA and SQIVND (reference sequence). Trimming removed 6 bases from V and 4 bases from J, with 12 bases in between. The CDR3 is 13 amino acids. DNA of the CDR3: TGTGCCAGTAGGCGGGGTAGGGGAGAGACCCAGTACTTC. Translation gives CASRRGRGETQYF.

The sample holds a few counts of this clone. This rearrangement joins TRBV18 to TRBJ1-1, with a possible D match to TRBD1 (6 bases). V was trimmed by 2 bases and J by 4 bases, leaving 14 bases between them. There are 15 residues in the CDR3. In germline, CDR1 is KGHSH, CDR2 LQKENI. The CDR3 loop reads CASSPGGAGGTEAFF. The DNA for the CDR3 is TGTGCCAGCTCACCAGGGGGCGCGGGTGGCACTGAAGCTTTCTTT.

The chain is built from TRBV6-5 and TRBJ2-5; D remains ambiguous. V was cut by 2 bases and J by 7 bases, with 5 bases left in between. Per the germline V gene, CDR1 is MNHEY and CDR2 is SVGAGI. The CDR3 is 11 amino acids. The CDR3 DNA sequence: TGTGCCAGCAGTTACCACGGGACCCAGTACTTC. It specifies CASSYHGTQYF.

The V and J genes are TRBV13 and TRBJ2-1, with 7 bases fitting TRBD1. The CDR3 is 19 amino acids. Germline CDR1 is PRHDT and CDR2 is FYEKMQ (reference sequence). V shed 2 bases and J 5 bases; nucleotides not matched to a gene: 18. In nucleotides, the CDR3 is TGTGCCAGCAGCTTACGTCTCCATCGGGACAGAGCATGGGACAATGAGCAGTTCTTC. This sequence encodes CASSLRLHRDRAWDNEQFF.

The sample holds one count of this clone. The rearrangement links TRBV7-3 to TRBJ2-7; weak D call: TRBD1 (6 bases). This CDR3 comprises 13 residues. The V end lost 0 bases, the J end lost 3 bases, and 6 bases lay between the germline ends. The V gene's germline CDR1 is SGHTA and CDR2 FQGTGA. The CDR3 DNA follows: TGTGCCAGCAGCTTAACAGGGGGCTACGAGCAGTACTTC. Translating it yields CASSLTGGYEQYF.

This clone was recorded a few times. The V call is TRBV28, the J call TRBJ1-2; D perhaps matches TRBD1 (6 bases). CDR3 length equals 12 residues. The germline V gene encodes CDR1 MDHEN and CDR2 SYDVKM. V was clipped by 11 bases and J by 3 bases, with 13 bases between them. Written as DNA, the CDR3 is TGTGCCGCCGGGCAGGGGTACTATGGCTACACCTTC. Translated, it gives CAAGQGYYGYTF.

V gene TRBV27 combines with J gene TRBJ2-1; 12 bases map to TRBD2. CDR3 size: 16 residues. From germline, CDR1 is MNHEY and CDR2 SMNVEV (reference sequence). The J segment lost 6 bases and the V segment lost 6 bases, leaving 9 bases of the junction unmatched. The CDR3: CASRASGRAETNEQFF. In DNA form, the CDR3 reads TGTGCCAGCAGGGCTAGCGGGAGGGCCGAGACCAATGAGCAGTTCTTC.

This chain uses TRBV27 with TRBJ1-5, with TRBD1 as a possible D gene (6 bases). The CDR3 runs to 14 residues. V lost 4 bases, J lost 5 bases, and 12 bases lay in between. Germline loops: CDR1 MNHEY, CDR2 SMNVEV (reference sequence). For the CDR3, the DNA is TGTGCCAGCAGTTCAATACAGGGCTATCAGCCCCAGCATTTT. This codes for CASSSIQGYQPQHF.

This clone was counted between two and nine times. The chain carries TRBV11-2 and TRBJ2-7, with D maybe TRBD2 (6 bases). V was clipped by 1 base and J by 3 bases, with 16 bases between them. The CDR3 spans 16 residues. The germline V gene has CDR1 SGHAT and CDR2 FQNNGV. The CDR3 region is CASSLGGSDSGYEQYF. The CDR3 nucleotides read TGTGCCAGCAGCTTAGGAGGGTCTGATAGCGGCTACGAGCAGTACTTC.

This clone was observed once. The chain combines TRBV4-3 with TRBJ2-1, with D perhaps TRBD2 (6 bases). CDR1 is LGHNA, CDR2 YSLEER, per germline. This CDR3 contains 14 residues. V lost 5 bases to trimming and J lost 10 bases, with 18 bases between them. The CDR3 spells CASSAGTFYIEQFF. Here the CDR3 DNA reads TGCGCCAGCAGCGCCGGGACTTTTTACATCGAGCAGTTCTTC.

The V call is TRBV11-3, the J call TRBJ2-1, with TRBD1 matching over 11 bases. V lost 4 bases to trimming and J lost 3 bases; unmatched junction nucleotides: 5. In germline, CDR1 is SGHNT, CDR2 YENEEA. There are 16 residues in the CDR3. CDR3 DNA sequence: TGTGCCAGCAGCTCATCCGGGACAGGGGGCTACAATGAGCAGTTCTTC. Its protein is CASSSSGTGGYNEQFF.